This passage covers 15 T cell receptor beta chains from one sample sequenced in a study of T-cell memory formation after mild COVID-19. Using its own MiXCR run on the 5' RACE reads, TCRdb lists one record per CDR3 protein. Altogether approximately 410,000 distinct CDR3 sequences are present, around 22% being singletons, with the ten largest covering about an eighth. The sequencing input was PBMCs or a T cell subset sorted from them (not recorded which). The receptor set was obtained from an adult woman who had mild COVID-19 (a few samples of this study predate the infection). Cell type and time point are not known.

This clonotype was seen a handful of times. V and J are TRBV5-6 and TRBJ1-4; 10 bases match TRBD1. The CDR3 runs 15 residues. V lost 4 bases, J lost 8 bases, and 8 bases stayed unmatched. Germline CDR1 reads SGHDT; CDR2 reads YYEEEE. The CDR3 coding sequence is TGTGCCAGCAGCGGAACCGGGACAGGGGAAGAAAAACTGTTTTTT. Its translation is CASSGTGTGEEKLFF.

This clonotype was counted a few times. The chain couples TRBV7-6 to TRBJ2-1, with TRBD2 identical over 9 bases. V was clipped by 4 bases and J by 6 bases; unmatched bases: 10. The CDR3 loop spans 16 amino acids. Germline V gene sequence: CDR1 SGHVS, CDR2 FNYEAQ. CDR3 in amino acids: CASSSSRTSVRNEQFF. The CDR3 DNA is TGTGCCAGCAGCTCTAGCCGGACTAGCGTACGCAATGAGCAGTTCTTC.

This clonotype was observed a few times. The CDR3 DNA is TGTGCCAGCAGCTTCCCGGCGGACGAGCAGTACTTC. Encoded protein: CASSFPADEQYF. The chain is built from TRBV11-2 and TRBJ2-7; D is uncertain. V lost 3 bases, J lost 5 bases, and 8 bases lay in between. This CDR3 contains 12 residues. From germline, CDR1 is SGHAT and CDR2 FQNNGV. Full variable domain (outside the CDR3, taken from reference TRBV11-2 and TRBJ2-7): EAGVAQSPRYKIIEKRQSVAFWCNPISGHATLYWYQQILGQGPKLLIQFQNNGVVDDSQLPKDRFSAERLKGVDSTLKIQPAKLEDSAVYLCASSFPADEQYFGPGTRLTVT.

The rearrangement joins TRBV7-2 to TRBJ1-6; 8 bases match TRBD1. CDR1 is SGHTA, CDR2 FQGNSA, per germline. Trimming at V came to 4 bases and at J to 5 bases, leaving 4 bases not matched to a gene. The CDR3 runs 15 residues. The CDR3 here is CASSWGQADNSPLHF. The CDR3, as DNA: TGTGCCAGCAGCTGGGGACAGGCCGATAATTCACCCCTCCACTTT.

This clonotype showed up just a few times. This chain connects TRBV7-8 to TRBJ2-2; 8 bases line up with TRBD1. The CDR3 consists of 17 residues. Germline trimming cut 2 bases from V and 6 bases from J; bases unmatched to any gene: 11. In germline, CDR1 is SGHVS, CDR2 FQNEAQ. This chain's CDR3 is CASSLTAVQGAAGELFF. In nucleotides, the CDR3 is TGTGCCAGCAGCTTAACCGCTGTTCAGGGGGCGGCCGGGGAGCTGTTTTTT.

This clonotype was seen only a few times. V gene TRBV3-1 combines with J gene TRBJ2-2; D remains unclear. The CDR3 sequence is 11 residues long. Germline CDR1 is LGHDT and CDR2 is YNNKEL (reference sequence). V lost 8 bases and J 1 base, leaving 2 bases between the germline ends. The DNA for the CDR3 is TGTGCCAGCGAGAACACCGGGGAGCTGTTTTTT. This translates into CASENTGELFF.

This clonotype was counted only a few times. CDR3: CASSFYGQYNEQFF. Here the CDR3 DNA reads TGTGCCAGCAGCTTTTACGGACAGTACAATGAGCAGTTCTTC. The V and J genes are TRBV7-2 and TRBJ2-1; TRBD1 is a possible D gene (6 bases). The V gene lost 3 bases and the J gene lost 4 bases, with 10 bases spanning the gap. Germline V gene lookup returns CDR1 SGHTA and CDR2 FQGNSA. The CDR3 loop spans 14 amino acids.

This clonotype was detected ten times or more. The gene calls are TRBV7-9 and TRBJ2-7; D perhaps matches TRBD2 (5 bases). The CDR3 is 14 amino acids. Germline V CDR1 and CDR2: SEHNR, FQNEAQ (reference sequence). V lost 7 bases and J 5 bases, leaving 18 bases between the germline ends. As DNA, the CDR3 is TGTGCCAGCACCACCGCCGGGGTCGGGAACGAGCAGTACTTC. Its protein is CASTTAGVGNEQYF.

Only a few counts were recorded for this clonotype. V and J are TRBV5-1 and TRBJ2-5; D ambiguous. The CDR3 extends over 14 amino acids. V was clipped by 4 bases and J by 2 bases, with 12 bases between them. The germline gives CDR1 SGHRS, CDR2 YFSETQ. As DNA, the CDR3 is TGCGCCAGCAGCGAACTACCGACACAAGAGACCCAGTACTTC. Amino acids: CASSELPTQETQYF.

This clonotype was recorded a few times. The CDR3 reads CASSQVDEQYF. The CDR3 nucleotides are TGTGCCAGCAGCCAAGTTGACGAGCAGTACTTC. J is TRBJ2-7 and V is TRBV14; D not resolved. Germline V lookup: CDR1 SGHDN, CDR2 FVKESK. The CDR3 loop spans 11 amino acids. V shed 1 base and J shed 5 bases, with 3 bases lying between them.

V gene TRBV9 combines with J gene TRBJ2-5; TRBD2 aligns across 7 bases. The J segment lost 4 bases and the V segment lost 0 bases, leaving 3 bases of the junction unmatched. The V gene's germline CDR1 is SGDLS and CDR2 YYNGEE. This CDR3 region has 14 residues. The CDR3 loop reads CASSVGLAPETQYF. The CDR3 nucleotides are TGTGCCAGCAGCGTAGGACTAGCTCCAGAGACCCAGTACTTC. Combining the CDR3 with reference TRBV9 and TRBJ2-5 gives the whole variable domain DSGVTQTPKHLITATGQRVTLRCSPRSGDLSVYWYQQSLDQGLQFLIQYYNGEERAKGNILERFSAQQFPDLHSELNLSSLELGDSALYFCASSVGLAPETQYFGPGTRLLVL.

The chain joins TRBV12-3 or TRBV12-4 to TRBJ2-1; 10 bases line up with TRBD2. Trimming took 5 bases from V and 4 from J; bases not matched to a gene: 8. The CDR3 extends over 16 amino acids. CDR3 sequence reads: CASSLHLAGAYNEQFF. CDR3 coding DNA: TGTGCCAGCAGTCTCCATCTAGCGGGAGCGTACAATGAGCAGTTCTTC.

The genes are TRBV9 and TRBJ2-7; D uncertain. V lost 0 bases, J lost 3 bases, and 7 bases lay in between. Germline V gene sequence: CDR1 SGDLS, CDR2 YYNGEE. CDR3 size: 13 residues. As DNA, the CDR3 is TGTGCCAGCAGCGTAGGCCCGCTCTACGAGCAGTACTTC. Translating it yields CASSVGPLYEQYF.

The chain carries TRBV18 and TRBJ2-1, with a tentative D call TRBD1 (5 bases). Trimming shortened V by 6 bases and J by 6 bases, and 15 bases separated the two germline ends. This CDR3 contains 14 residues. Germline CDR1 KGHSH, CDR2 LQKENI. CDR3 residues: CASSSPDGANEQFF. CDR3 coding DNA: TGTGCCAGCTCGTCCCCTGATGGGGCCAATGAGCAGTTCTTC.

This chain links TRBV11-3 with TRBJ2-7, with D perhaps TRBD1 (7 bases). Germline V lookup: CDR1 SGHNT, CDR2 YENEEA. The V gene lost 6 bases and the J gene lost 2 bases, with 14 bases spanning the gap. There are 14 residues in the CDR3. DNA for the CDR3: TGTGCCAGCAGTTCCCAGGGGGGACCCTACGAGCAGTACTTC. Its translation is CASSSQGGPYEQYF.